This section outlines one TCR beta chain sequence together with its context. Its antigen is unidentified. The CDR3 contains 17 residues. CDR1 LGHNA and CDR2 YSLEER come from the germline V gene. The sample originates from a study of cytomegalovirus exposure and HLA in healthy donors. Study at large: Among several hundred genotyped donors, roughly 80% fell in the Caucasian-associated ancestry cluster.

Study results and caveats: Links to common viral pathogens appeared, in a later analysis, for several of the most significant clusters. Associated with HLA alleles at 0.05 false discovery rate in a later analysis were fewer than 20,000 TCR beta sequences.

Primers included in the PCR were 60 Vbeta and 13 Jbeta primers. This table comes from immunoSEQ multiplex PCR, and its TCRdb copy is limited to in-frame clones, with some not included. The repertoire consists of about 110,000 clones, with around four fifths occurring once and the leading ten covering less than 7.5%. The sample consisted of PBMCs. This TCR came from a man in his thirties or forties in good health and CMV-seropositive. The chain has TRBV4-3 and TRBJ2-5; 11 nucleotides match TRBD1. The J call may be in error: the DNA end matches TRBJ2-7 better. CDR3 DNA sequence: TGCGCCAGCAGCCAAGCAACGACCGGGACAGGGGGCTACGAGCAGTACTTC. Encoded protein: CASSQATTGTGGYEQYF.